Listed here is a single TCR beta chain. Germline CDR1 reads SNHLY; CDR2 reads FYNNEI. V trimming: 8 bases; J trimming: 5 bases; junction bases outside the gene matches: 9. This CDR3 contains 14 residues. The data originate from a study of long-term antiretroviral therapy in people with HIV. The assay used was immunoSEQ (version v3.0), run at survey level. Clones were sequenced by immunoSEQ multiplex PCR, and TCRdb holds only the in-frame ones, with some missing. The sample consists of around 25,000 clones, around 83% of them appearing once. This rearrangement joins TRBV2 to TRBJ2-3; 8 positions agree with TRBD1. Sample: unsorted PBMCs, taken 3 years after starting antiretroviral therapy. The clonotype was recovered from a man aged 18 to 29 with HIV. Here the CDR3 DNA reads TGTGCCAGCGCCCGGGCAGGGGGCCTAGATACGCAGTATTTT. Protein: CASARAGGLDTQYF.